This is a list of T cell receptor beta chains from one sample in a study of T cells in Graves' hyperthyroidism and ophthalmopathy. TCRdb passed the multiplex PCR reads through MiXCR, listing each CDR3 protein once. The data show around 600,000 distinct CDR3 sequences, about a sixth seen once. The material sequenced was blood. These receptors were taken from a woman between 40 and 50 years old with Graves' ophthalmopathy. Each CDR3 is given with its conserved first and last residue. A D gene is named only where the DNA matches it firmly. The size of a clone is reported for some rows only, either as once, few or many, or as a class for expanded clones.

J	V	D	size	DNA	CDR3
TRBJ2-2	TRBV2	NA	NA	TGTGCCAGCAGTGAACTAGGGGGGGCCATTTCGTCCGGGGAGCTGTTTTTT	CASSELGGAISSGELFF
TRBJ1-1	TRBV19	NA	NA	TGTGCCAGTAGTGCAGGGGTATTCACTGAAGCTTTCTTT	CASSAGVFTEAFF
TRBJ2-7	TRBV28	NA	few	TGTGCCAGCAGTCAGACCGGGACATCCACTTACGAGCAGTACTTC	CASSQTGTSTYEQYF
TRBJ2-7	TRBV20-1	TRBD1	NA	TGCAGTGCTAGTGAGACAGGGACCTACGAGCAGTACTTC	CSASETGTYEQYF
TRBJ2-4	TRBV2	TRBD2	few	TGTGCCAGCGCCCAGGGACTAGCGTTAAACATTCAGTACTTC	CASAQGLALNIQYF
TRBJ2-3	TRBV6-1	TRBD1	NA	TGTGCCACCGGGACAGGGGGGATCATGACAGATACGCAGTATTTT	CATGTGGIMTDTQYF
TRBJ1-6	TRBV6-4	NA	NA	TGTGCCAGCAGTGAAAGGGGCCTTAATTCACCCCTCCACTTT	CASSERGLNSPLHF
TRBJ2-7	TRBV29-1	TRBD2	few	TGCAGCGTTGAGTTGACTAGCGGGAACGAGCAGTACTTC	CSVELTSGNEQYF
TRBJ2-2	TRBV13	NA	NA	TGTGCCAGCAGAAGAGGGAGTGGAACCGGGGAGCTGTTTTTT	CASRRGSGTGELFF
TRBJ2-1	TRBV28	NA	NA	TGTGCCAGCAGTTTATTTGCAGGGGATTCCTACAATGAGCAGTTCTTC	CASSLFAGDSYNEQFF
TRBJ1-1	TRBV6-1	TRBD1	few	TGTGCCACCGGGACAGGCCCTGCGGGGGAAGCTTTCTTT	CATGTGPAGEAFF
TRBJ1-2	TRBV19	NA	NA	TGTGCCAGTAGTAAGGAGGGATACTATGGCTACACCTTC	CASSKEGYYGYTF
TRBJ2-7	TRBV2	TRBD2	NA	TGTGCCAGCAGTGAAAAGCGGCTAGCGGGGGACTCCTACGAGCAGTACTTC	CASSEKRLAGDSYEQYF
TRBJ2-7	TRBV20-1	TRBD1	many	TGCAGTGCAAAACCTCCGGGACAGGGACCCGACGAGCAGTACTTC	CSAKPPGQGPDEQYF
TRBJ1-5	TRBV5-1	NA	many	TGCGCCAGCAGCCAAGGCGATGGTCAGCCCCAGCATTTT	CASSQGDGQPQHF
TRBJ1-1	TRBV10-2	TRBD1	NA	TGCGCCAGCAGTGAGATTTTTGGGACAGGGGGCGGTCGAGCTTTCTTT	CASSEIFGTGGGRAFF
TRBJ2-5	TRBV18	NA	NA	TGTGCCAGCTCACCACGGATCGCACCTCAAGAGACCCAGTACTTC	CASSPRIAPQETQYF
TRBJ2-3	TRBV3-1	TRBD2	few	TGTGCCAGCAGCCAAACAGGGACTAGCGGAGATACGCAGTATTTT	CASSQTGTSGDTQYF
TRBJ2-5	TRBV7-9	NA	many	TGTGCCAGCAGCTTAGCGAGAGGGTACCACCAAGAGACCCAGTACTTC	CASSLARGYHQETQYF
TRBJ2-7	TRBV12-3/TRBV12-4	NA	many	TGTGCCAGCAGTTTGCAGGGTCGAGTTTACGAGCAGTACTTC	CASSLQGRVYEQYF
TRBJ1-5	TRBV6-1	NA	NA	TGTGCCAGCAGTATCATACCGAATCAGCCCCAGCATTTT	CASSIIPNQPQHF
TRBJ2-7	TRBV7-2	TRBD1	many	TGTGCCAGCAGCCTTCAGGGGACAGCGACCTCCTACGAGCAGTACTTC	CASSLQGTATSYEQYF
TRBJ2-1	TRBV5-1	TRBD1	many	TGCGCCAGCAGCTTGGGTGGACAGGAGGTCCATGAGCAGTTCTTC	CASSLGGQEVHEQFF
TRBJ1-2	TRBV20-1	NA	many	TGCAGTGCTAGAGAAAAGAGCAGGGTTGGCTACACCTTC	CSAREKSRVGYTF
TRBJ2-3	TRBV15	TRBD1	NA	TGTGCCACCAGCAGAGACGGACAGGACCGCACAGATACGCAGTATTTT	CATSRDGQDRTDTQYF
TRBJ1-2	TRBV6-1	NA	NA	TGTGCCAGCAGTGAAGTTGGCAGGGACCGCTACACCTTC	CASSEVGRDRYTF
TRBJ1-4	TRBV3-1	NA	many	TGTGCCAGCAGCCAGTGGGACGGCATTAATGAAAAACTGTTTTTT	CASSQWDGINEKLFF
TRBJ1-2	TRBV20-1	NA	NA	TGCAGTGCTAGCGGTTCAGAGGTTAACTATGGCTACACCTTC	CSASGSEVNYGYTF